Each of the 4 T cell receptor beta chains below was sequenced from the same sample in a study of blood T cell repertoires in COVID-19. The protocol was immunoSEQ multiplex PCR, while the TCRdb copy is restricted to in-frame clones and leaves out a portion. The data hold around 150,000 clones, with about 80% observed a single time. The sequenced sample was peripheral blood. These TCRs come from a woman in her 40s with COVID-19, enrolled during active disease.

The chain couples TRBV4-2 to TRBJ2-3; a possible D gene is TRBD2 (5 bases). The V end lost 1 base, the J end lost 0 bases, and 23 bases lay between the germline ends. Germline CDR1 reads LGHNA; CDR2 reads YNFKEQ. CDR3 length: 20 residues. The CDR3, as DNA: TGTGCCAGCAGCCAAGCCTCTGTTTTGGGCCCCGGGGATAGCACAGATACGCAGTATTTT. Its protein is CASSQASVLGPGDSTDTQYF.

V is TRBV30 and J is TRBJ2-3, with TRBD2 identical over 8 bases. CDR3 length: 16 amino acids. Germline CDR1 and CDR2: GTSNPN and SVGIG (reference sequence). Trimming took 4 bases from V and 4 from J; bases not matched to a gene: 13. CDR3 sequence: CAWTPSRAGAPDTQYF. DNA of the CDR3: TGTGCCTGGACCCCCTCTCGAGCGGGAGCCCCAGATACGCAGTATTTT.

The chain uses TRBV2 and TRBJ1-2; possibly TRBD1 for D (6 bases). Trimming left V 7 bases short and J 3 bases short, with 21 bases between. CDR1 and CDR2 (germline): SNHLY, FYNNEI. This CDR3 has 16 amino acids. CDR3 residues: CASIDTQGLQYYGYTF. The CDR3 DNA reads as TGTGCCAGCATCGATACACAGGGTCTTCAATACTATGGCTACACCTTC.

This clone was picked up one time. J is TRBJ2-4 and V is TRBV6-1; 8 bases are a match to TRBD1. The CDR3 runs to 17 residues. In germline, CDR1 is MNHNS, CDR2 SASEGT. Trimming removed 4 bases from V and 1 base from J; junction bases left unmatched: 9. The CDR3 sequence: CASSAGYGDRAKNIQYF. For the CDR3, the DNA is TGTGCCAGCAGTGCAGGCTACGGGGACAGGGCCAAAAACATTCAGTACTTC.